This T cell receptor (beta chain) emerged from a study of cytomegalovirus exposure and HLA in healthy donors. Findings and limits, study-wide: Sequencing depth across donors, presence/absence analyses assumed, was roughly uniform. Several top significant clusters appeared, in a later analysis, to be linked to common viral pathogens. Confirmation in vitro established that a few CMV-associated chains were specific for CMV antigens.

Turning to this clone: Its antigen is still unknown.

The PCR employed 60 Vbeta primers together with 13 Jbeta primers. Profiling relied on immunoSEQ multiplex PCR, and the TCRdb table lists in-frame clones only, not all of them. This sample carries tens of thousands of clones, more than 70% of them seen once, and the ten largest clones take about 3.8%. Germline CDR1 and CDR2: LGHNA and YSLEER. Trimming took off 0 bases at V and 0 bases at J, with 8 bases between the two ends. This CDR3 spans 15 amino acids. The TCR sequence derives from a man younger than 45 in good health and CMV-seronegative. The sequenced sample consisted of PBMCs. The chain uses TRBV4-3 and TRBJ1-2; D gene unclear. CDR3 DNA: TGCGCCAGCAGCCAAGAAGAGGGATCTAACTATGGCTACACCTTC. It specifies CASSQEEGSNYGYTF.